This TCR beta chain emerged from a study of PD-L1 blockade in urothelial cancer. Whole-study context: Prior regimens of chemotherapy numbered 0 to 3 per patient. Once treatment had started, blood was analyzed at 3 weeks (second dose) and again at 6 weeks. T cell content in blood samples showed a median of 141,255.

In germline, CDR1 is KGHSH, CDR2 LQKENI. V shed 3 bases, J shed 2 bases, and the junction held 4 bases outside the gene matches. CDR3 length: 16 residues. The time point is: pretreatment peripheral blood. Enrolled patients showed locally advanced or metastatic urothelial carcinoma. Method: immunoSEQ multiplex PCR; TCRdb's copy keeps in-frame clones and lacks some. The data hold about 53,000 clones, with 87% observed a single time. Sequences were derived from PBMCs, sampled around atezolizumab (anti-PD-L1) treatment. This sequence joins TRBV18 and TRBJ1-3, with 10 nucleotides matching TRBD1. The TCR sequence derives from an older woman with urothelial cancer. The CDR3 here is CASSPQGQGAGNTIYF. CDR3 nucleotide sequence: TGTGCCAGCTCACCCCAAGGACAGGGGGCTGGAAACACCATATATTTT.